Shown below are 10 T cell receptor beta chains from a single sample sequenced in a study of blood T cell repertoires in COVID-19. Some clones are missing from TCRdb's copy, which holds only in-frame ones; the method was immunoSEQ multiplex PCR. The sample has about 62,000 clones; roughly 90% are singletons. Sequences were obtained from peripheral blood. The receptors derive from a human donor in a cohort sampled during active COVID-19.

The CDR3 sequence is CASINYGDYGYTF. The CDR3 DNA sequence: TGTGCCAGTATCAATTACGGGGACTATGGCTACACCTTC. The chain carries TRBV19 and TRBJ1-2; D is unresolved. The CDR3 is made up of 13 amino acids. Germline-derived CDR1 and CDR2 are LNHDA and SQIVND (reference sequence). V shed 7 bases and J shed 3 bases, with 12 bases lying between them.

The chain uses TRBV19 and TRBJ2-7, with TRBD2 matching over 8 bases. Germline V lookup: CDR1 LNHDA, CDR2 SQIVND (reference sequence). V was pared by 7 bases and J by 2 bases, with 13 bases of the junction left unmatched. The CDR3 consists of 16 residues. CDR3 residues: CASKGERGPDPYEQYF. The CDR3 DNA reads TGTGCCAGTAAGGGGGAGCGGGGGCCGGACCCCTACGAGCAGTACTTC.

The chain is built from TRBV27 and TRBJ2-1; D remains unclear. The CDR3 extends over 13 amino acids. V was shortened by 2 bases and J by 4 bases, with 6 bases between the two germline ends. Germline V gene sequence: CDR1 MNHEY, CDR2 SMNVEV (reference sequence). CDR3 DNA sequence: TGTGCCAGCAGTTTAAGGAGTTACAATGAGCAGTTCTTC. Protein product: CASSLRSYNEQFF.

The rearrangement uses TRBV6-6 and TRBJ1-2; no clear D. Looked up from germline, CDR1 is MNHNY and CDR2 is SVGAGI (reference sequence). CDR3 length: 14 residues. Trimming took 4 bases from V and 6 from J, leaving 15 bases between them. As DNA, the CDR3 is TGTGCCAGCAGTTCAACGAGGGCCGGGGATGGCTACACCTTC. Its protein is CASSSTRAGDGYTF.

The J gene is TRBJ2-1, the V gene TRBV19, with a possible D match to TRBD1 (6 bases). V dropped 7 bases and J dropped 8 bases, with 9 bases sitting between them. CDR3 length: 11 amino acids. The germline CDR1 and CDR2 sequences are LNHDA and SQIVND (reference sequence). CDR3 sequence reads: CASTQGDEQFF. The CDR3 region has the DNA TGTGCCAGTACACAGGGTGATGAGCAGTTCTTC. The full variable domain, in which reference TRBV19 and TRBJ2-1 provide the parts outside the CDR3, is DGGITQSPKYLFRKEGQNVTLSCEQNLNHDAMYWYRQDPGQGLRLIYYSQIVNDFQKGDIAEGYSVSREKKESFPLTVTSAQKNPTAFYLCASTQGDEQFFGPGTRLTVL.

In this sample, this clone turned up once. V is TRBV28 and J is TRBJ2-7; 9 nucleotides agree with TRBD2. Germline V CDR1 and CDR2: MDHEN, SYDVKM. V shed 7 bases, J shed 7 bases, and the junction held 11 bases outside the gene matches. This CDR3 region has 14 residues. The CDR3 protein is CASTLAGTGGEQYF. CDR3 DNA: TGTGCCAGCACCCTAGCGGGAACTGGGGGAGAGCAGTACTTC.

The V and J genes are TRBV5-5 and TRBJ2-1; TRBD2 agrees at 11 bases. The CDR3 covers 17 residues. Germline CDR1 is SGHKS and CDR2 is YYEKEE (reference sequence). V shed 0 bases, J shed 1 base, and the junction held 3 bases outside the gene matches. As DNA, the CDR3 is TGTGCCAGCAGCTTGGTAGCGGGAGGGGTGTCCTACAATGAGCAGTTCTTC. Protein product: CASSLVAGGVSYNEQFF.

This clone was seen only a few times. The V gene is TRBV4-3, the J gene TRBJ1-5, with D possibly being TRBD1 (5 bases). The CDR3 has 14 residues. Between the trimmed V and J ends, which lost 1 base and 5 bases, there was a span of 9 bases. In germline, CDR1 is LGHNA, CDR2 YSLEER. The CDR3 region is CASSQVIGDQPQHF. The CDR3 bases are TGCGCCAGCAGCCAAGTGATAGGGGATCAGCCCCAGCATTTT.

The chain carries TRBV5-1 and TRBJ1-1, with D perhaps TRBD1 (6 bases). Germline-derived CDR1 and CDR2 are SGHRS and YFSETQ. Trimming left V 0 bases short and J 7 bases short, with 13 bases between. This CDR3 spans 14 amino acids. The CDR3 DNA reads TGCGCCAGCAGCTTGGTCGGGACATCGGGTGAAGCTTTCTTT. Its protein is CASSLVGTSGEAFF.

V is TRBV4-3 and J is TRBJ2-7; the D gene is possibly TRBD2 (6 bases). This CDR3 is built from 14 residues. V dropped 2 bases and J dropped 5 bases, with 13 bases sitting between them. The V gene's germline CDR1 is LGHNA and CDR2 YSLEER. CDR3 region: CASSQSGEYDEQYF. The CDR3 bases are TGCGCCAGCAGCCAATCGGGGGAGTACGACGAGCAGTACTTC.